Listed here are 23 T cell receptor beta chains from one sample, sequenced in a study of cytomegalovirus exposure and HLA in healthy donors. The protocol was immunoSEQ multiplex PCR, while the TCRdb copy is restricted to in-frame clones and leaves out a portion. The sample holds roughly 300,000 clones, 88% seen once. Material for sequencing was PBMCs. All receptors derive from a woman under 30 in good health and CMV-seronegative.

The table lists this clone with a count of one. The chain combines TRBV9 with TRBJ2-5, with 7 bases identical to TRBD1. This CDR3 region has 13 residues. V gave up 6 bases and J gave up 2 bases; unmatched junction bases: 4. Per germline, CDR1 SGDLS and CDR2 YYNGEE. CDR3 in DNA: TGTGCCAGCACGACAGGGCCACAAGAGACCCAGTACTTC. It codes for CASTTGPQETQYF.

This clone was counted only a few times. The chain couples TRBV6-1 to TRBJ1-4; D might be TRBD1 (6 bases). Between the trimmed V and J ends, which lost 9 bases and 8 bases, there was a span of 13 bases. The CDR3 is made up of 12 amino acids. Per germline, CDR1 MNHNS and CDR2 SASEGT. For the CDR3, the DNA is TGTGCCAGTGGGGCAGGGGAGGAAAAACTGTTTTTT. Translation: CASGAGEEKLFF.

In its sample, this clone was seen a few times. CDR3 sequence reads: CASSHLQSLRLGDTQYF. The CDR3 nucleotides read TGCGCCAGCAGCCACCTCCAGTCCCTGCGACTAGGAGATACGCAGTATTTT. The chain links TRBV4-3 to TRBJ2-3, with D possibly matching TRBD2 (6 bases). The germline CDR1 and CDR2 sequences are LGHNA and YSLEER. The CDR3 is made up of 17 amino acids. Trimming stripped 3 bases from V and 5 bases from J, with 21 bases between.

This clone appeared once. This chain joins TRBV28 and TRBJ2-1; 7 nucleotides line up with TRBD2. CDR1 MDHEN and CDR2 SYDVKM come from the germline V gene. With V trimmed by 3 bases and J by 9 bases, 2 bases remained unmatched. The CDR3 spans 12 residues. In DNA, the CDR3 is TGTGCCAGCAGTTTGGGAGGGGCTGAGCAGTTCTTC. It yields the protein CASSLGGAEQFF. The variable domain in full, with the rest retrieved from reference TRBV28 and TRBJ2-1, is DVKVTQSSRYLVKRTGEKVFLECVQDMDHENMFWYRQDPGLGLRLIYFSYDVKMKEKGDIPEGYSVSREKKERFSLILESASTNQTSMYLCASSLGGAEQFFGPGTRLTVL.

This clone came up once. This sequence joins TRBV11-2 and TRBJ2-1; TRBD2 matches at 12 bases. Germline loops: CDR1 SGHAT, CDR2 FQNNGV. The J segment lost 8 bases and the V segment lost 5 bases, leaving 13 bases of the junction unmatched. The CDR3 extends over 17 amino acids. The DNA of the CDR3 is TGTGCCAGCAGCCTTCCCCGGACTAGCGGGAAATCCCATGAGCAGTTCTTC. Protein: CASSLPRTSGKSHEQFF.

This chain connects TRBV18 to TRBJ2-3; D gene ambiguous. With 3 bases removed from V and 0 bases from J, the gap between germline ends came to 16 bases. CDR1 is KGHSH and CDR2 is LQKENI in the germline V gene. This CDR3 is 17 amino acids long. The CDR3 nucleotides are TGTGCCAGCTCACCCCTTATGAGGTTGGAGAGCACAGATACGCAGTATTTT. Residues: CASSPLMRLESTDTQYF.

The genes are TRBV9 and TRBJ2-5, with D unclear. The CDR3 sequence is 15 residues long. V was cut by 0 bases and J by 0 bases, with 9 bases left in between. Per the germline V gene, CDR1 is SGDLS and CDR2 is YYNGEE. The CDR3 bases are TGTGCCAGCAGCGTAGGGCAGAAGTACCAAGAGACCCAGTACTTC. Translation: CASSVGQKYQETQYF.

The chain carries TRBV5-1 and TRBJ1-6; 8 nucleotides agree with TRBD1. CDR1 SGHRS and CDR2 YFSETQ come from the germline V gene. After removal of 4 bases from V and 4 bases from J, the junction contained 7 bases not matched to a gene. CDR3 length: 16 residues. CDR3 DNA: TGCGCCAGCAGCATCGGGACAGGCTTATATAATTCACCCCTCCACTTT. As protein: CASSIGTGLYNSPLHF. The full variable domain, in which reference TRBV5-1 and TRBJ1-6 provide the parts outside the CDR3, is KAGVTQTPRYLIKTRGQQVTLSCSPISGHRSVSWYQQTPGQGLQFLFEYFSETQRNKGNFPGRFSGRQFSNSRSEMNVSTLELGDSALYLCASSIGTGLYNSPLHFGNGTRLTVT.

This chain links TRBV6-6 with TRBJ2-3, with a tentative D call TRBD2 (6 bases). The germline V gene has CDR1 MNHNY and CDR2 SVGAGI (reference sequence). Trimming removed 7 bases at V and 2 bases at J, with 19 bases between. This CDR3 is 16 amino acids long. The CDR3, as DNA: TGTGCCAGCACCATGCGCGGGACCGCCTACACAGATACGCAGTATTTT. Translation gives CASTMRGTAYTDTQYF.

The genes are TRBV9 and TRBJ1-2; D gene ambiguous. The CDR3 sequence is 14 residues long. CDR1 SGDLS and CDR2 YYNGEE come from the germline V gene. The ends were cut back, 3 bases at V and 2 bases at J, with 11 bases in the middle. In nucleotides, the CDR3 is TGTGCCAGCAGCGGTGGCGGTTGGAACTATGGCTACACCTTC. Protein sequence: CASSGGGWNYGYTF.

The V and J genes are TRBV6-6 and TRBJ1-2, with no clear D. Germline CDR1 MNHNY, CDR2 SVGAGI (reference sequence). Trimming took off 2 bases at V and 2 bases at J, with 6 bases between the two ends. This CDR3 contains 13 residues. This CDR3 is CASSYGKNYGYTF. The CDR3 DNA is TGTGCCAGCAGTTACGGCAAAAACTATGGCTACACCTTC.

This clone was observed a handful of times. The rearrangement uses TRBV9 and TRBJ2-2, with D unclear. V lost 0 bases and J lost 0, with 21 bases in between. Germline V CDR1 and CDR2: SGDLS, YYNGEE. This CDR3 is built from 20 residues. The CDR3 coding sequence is TGTGCCAGCAGCGTAGAAGGCAAGGTAGCTGTGTCACCGAACACCGGGGAGCTGTTTTTT. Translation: CASSVEGKVAVSPNTGELFF. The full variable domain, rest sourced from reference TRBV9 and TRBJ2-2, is DSGVTQTPKHLITATGQRVTLRCSPRSGDLSVYWYQQSLDQGLQFLIQYYNGEERAKGNILERFSAQQFPDLHSELNLSSLELGDSALYFCASSVEGKVAVSPNTGELFFGEGSRLTVL.

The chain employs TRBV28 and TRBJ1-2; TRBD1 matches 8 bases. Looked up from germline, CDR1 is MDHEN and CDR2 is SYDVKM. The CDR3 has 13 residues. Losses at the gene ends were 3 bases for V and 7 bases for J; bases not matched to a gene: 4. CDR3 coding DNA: TGTGCCAGCAGTTTCCCAGGGGGCTTTGGCTACACCTTC. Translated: CASSFPGGFGYTF.

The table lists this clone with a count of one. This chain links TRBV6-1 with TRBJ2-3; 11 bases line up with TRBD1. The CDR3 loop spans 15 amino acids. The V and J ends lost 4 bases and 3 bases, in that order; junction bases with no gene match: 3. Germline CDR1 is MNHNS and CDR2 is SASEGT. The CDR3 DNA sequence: TGTGCCAGCAGTGGGGACAGGGGGAGAACAGATACGCAGTATTTT. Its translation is CASSGDRGRTDTQYF.

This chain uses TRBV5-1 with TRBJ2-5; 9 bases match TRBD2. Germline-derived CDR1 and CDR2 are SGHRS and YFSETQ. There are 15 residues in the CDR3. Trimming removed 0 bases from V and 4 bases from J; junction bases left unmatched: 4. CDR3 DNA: TGCGCCAGCAGCTTGGCCGGGACTAGCTTAGAGACCCAGTACTTC. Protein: CASSLAGTSLETQYF.

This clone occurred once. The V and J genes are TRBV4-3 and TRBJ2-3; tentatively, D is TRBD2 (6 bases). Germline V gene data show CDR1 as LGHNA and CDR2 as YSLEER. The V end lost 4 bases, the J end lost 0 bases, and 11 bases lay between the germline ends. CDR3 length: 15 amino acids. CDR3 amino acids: CASSPSVRSTDTQYF. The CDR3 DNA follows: TGCGCCAGCAGCCCTAGCGTAAGAAGCACAGATACGCAGTATTTT.

This CDR3 reads CASTTQDRVTYNEQFF. The CDR3 DNA reads TGTGCCAGCACCACGCAGGACAGGGTGACCTACAATGAGCAGTTCTTC. The chain joins TRBV28 to TRBJ2-1; 8 nucleotides line up with TRBD1. Germline lookup yields CDR1 MDHEN and CDR2 SYDVKM. The trim removed 7 bases at V and 2 bases at J, leaving 10 bases unmatched. This CDR3 is built from 16 residues. The full variable domain, in which reference TRBV28 and TRBJ2-1 provide the parts outside the CDR3, is DVKVTQSSRYLVKRTGEKVFLECVQDMDHENMFWYRQDPGLGLRLIYFSYDVKMKEKGDIPEGYSVSREKKERFSLILESASTNQTSMYLCASTTQDRVTYNEQFFGPGTRLTVL.

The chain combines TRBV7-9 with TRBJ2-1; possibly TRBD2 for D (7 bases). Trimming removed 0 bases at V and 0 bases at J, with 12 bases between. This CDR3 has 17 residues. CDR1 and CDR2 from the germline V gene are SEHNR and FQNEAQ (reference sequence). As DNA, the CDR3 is TGTGCCAGCAGCTTAGCGGGGGCGGGAGTCTCCTACAATGAGCAGTTCTTC. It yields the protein CASSLAGAGVSYNEQFF.

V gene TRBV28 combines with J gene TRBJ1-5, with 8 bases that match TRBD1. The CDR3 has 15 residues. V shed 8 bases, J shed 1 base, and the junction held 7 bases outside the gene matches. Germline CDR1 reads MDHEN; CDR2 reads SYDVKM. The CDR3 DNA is TGTGCCAGCCTGCCGTGGACAGGGAGCAATCAGCCCCAGCATTTT. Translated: CASLPWTGSNQPQHF.

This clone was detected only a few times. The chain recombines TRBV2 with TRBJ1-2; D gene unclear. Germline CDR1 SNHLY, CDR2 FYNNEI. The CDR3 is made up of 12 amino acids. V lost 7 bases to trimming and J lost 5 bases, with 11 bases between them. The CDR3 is CASNSVTYGYTF. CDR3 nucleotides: TGTGCCAGCAACTCTGTCACGTATGGCTACACCTTC. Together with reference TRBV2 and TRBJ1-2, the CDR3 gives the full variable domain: EPEVTQTPSHQVTQMGQEVILRCVPISNHLYFYWYRQILGQKVEFLVSFYNNEISEKSEIFDDQFSVERPDGSNFTLKIRSTKLEDSAMYFCASNSVTYGYTFGSGTRLTVV.

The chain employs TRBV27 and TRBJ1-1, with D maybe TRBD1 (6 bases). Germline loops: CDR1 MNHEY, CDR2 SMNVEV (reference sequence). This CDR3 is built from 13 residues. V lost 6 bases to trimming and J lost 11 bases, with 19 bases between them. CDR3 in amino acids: CASRDTGLQWAFF. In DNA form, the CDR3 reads TGTGCCAGCAGGGATACAGGGCTCCAGTGGGCTTTCTTT.

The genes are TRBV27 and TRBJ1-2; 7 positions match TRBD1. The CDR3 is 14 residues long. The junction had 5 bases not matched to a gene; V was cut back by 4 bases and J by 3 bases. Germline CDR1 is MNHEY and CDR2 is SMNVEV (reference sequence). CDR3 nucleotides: TGTGCCAGCAGTTCACCGGGACAGCACTATGGCTACACCTTC. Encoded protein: CASSSPGQHYGYTF.

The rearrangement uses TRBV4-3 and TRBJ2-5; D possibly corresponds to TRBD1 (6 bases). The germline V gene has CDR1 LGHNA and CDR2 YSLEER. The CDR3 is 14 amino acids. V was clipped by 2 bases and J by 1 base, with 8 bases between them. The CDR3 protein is CASSQRGGQETQYF. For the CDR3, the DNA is TGCGCCAGCAGCCAAAGAGGGGGCCAAGAGACCCAGTACTTC.